This T cell receptor beta chain was observed in a study of HIV-infected patients and healthy controls (dated by TCRdb to the mid-2010s). For the study in its entirety: The study asked whether deep sequencing of the TCR repertoire from small blood samples of HIV patients could detect immune perturbation and reconstitution. General conclusions and limits of the study: Roughly threefold more distinct CDR3s and higher Shannon diversity were observed in healthy control repertoires than in untreated HIV+ repertoires. The study did not determine donor HLA types. Compared with controls, HIV-infected patients showed significantly different mean usage of eight alpha and eight beta V genes. Alpha-chain CDR3s from MAIT cells occurred at high frequency in healthy controls but were severely depleted in HIV+ repertoires. In the samples, alpha-beta chain pairing was left undetermined. The observed differences in diversity could not be explained by the slight differences in age and sex profiles between the study cohorts. Only sixteen HIV-infected individuals were processed, which the authors considered a major limit on how widely the findings apply. HIV-infected repertoires showed significantly elevated mean Gini indices relative to controls, which possibly reflects oligoclonality. Differing numbers of distinct sequences in patients and controls hindered comparison, and size-matching assigned excessive weight to rare events in the HIV-infected data. Using whole blood restricted sequencing depth and prevented separating the dynamics of distinct T-cell subpopulations. Most CMV-associated CDR3s became more frequent during therapy, although their change was not significant, whereas HIV-associated CDR3s showed a significant decrease in frequency. Healthy controls shared more CDR3s between individuals than HIV+ patients, by Jaccard index and by count of highly shared sequences. In size-matched repertoire data, the apparent post-therapy recovery of the Gini index in HIV-infected patients was not replicated.

Reading from cysteine to phenylalanine, the CDR3 counts 13 amino acids. Left in the record is the CDR3 DNA by itself, 39 bases read in frame from the first base. The germline V gene provides CDR1 SQVTM and CDR2 ANQGSEA. The V end gives up 7 bases and the J end 3 bases, leaving 6 bases in the junction not matched to a gene. Whole blood was used without fractionating the cells, so the repertoire represented all peripheral T cells without sorting. As controls, ten healthy donors without infection were sampled, and about 40% of the ten donors were sampled a second time approximately 14 weeks later. For RNA extraction, about 2.3 ml of peripheral blood was collected into Tempus tubes. Residual genomic DNA was removed with the TURBO-DNase kit and globin mRNA was depleted with GLOBINclear. This clonotype appeared many times. No cognate antigen has been identified for it. Base-call qualities are not available, and no considerably larger clone is one nucleotide away.

Reverse transcription of around 450 ng RNA was performed with SuperScript III using primers directed against the alpha and beta constant regions. Alpha and beta chain libraries were generated separately via chain-specific third strand synthesis with multiplexing indices. The protocol used a single primer pair to amplify all rearrangements within a chain, which avoided primer bias, and attached molecular barcodes to each cDNA molecule. T4 RNA Ligase 1 joined purified cDNA to a 5' RACE adapter that carried a random hexamer and the SP2 sequencing primer site. With slow temperature ramps used to favor optimal annealing, second strand synthesis was primed from the SP2 site with Phusion polymerase. Two random hexamer sequences, both added before amplification and joined together, made up the 12-nucleotide barcode of each molecule. A short first PCR added P5 and P7 adapter elements plus a second index, followed by an approximately 23-cycle amplification PCR with P5s and P7 primers. The libraries went through 27 PCR cycles in total, were quantified on a Qubit, were sized on a Bioanalyzer, and were diluted to around 4 nM. Sequencing of the normalized libraries was done on an Illumina MiSeq using 2 x 250 paired-end kits. MinElute columns were the means by which the reverse transcription reactions were cleaned up, and the reactions were eluted into approximately 10 ul Tris-Cl. Adapter ligations ran for roughly 21 hours at 16 degrees C and were afterwards cleaned with AMPure XP beads at a 1:1 ratio. The paper's data handling went like this. Demultiplexed FASTQ files were processed with a modified Decombinator by which V, J, insert and barcode information was output. Sequences that shared a barcode but differed from the dominant sequence were treated as errors and discarded, and barcodes were clustered at Levenshtein distance 3 and counted to estimate the original cDNA molecules. The R packages ineq, vegan, igraph and RCytoscape were used for downstream analyses, together with IMGT nomenclature and CDR3 definitions. V gene usage was computed over distinct sequences, each TCR counted once to avoid skew from clonal expansion. Similarity networks connected unique CDR3 amino acid sequences within a donor whenever two sequences differed by a single Levenshtein edit. Published HIV-specific CDR3s (around 90 alpha, approximately 680 beta) and CMV-specific CDR3s (more than 12 alpha, 250 to 300 beta) were compiled and searched for in the repertoires. Random subsampling to size-matched repertoires demonstrated that the decreased diversity in patients did not result from their lower sequence numbers. TCRdb trimmed public reads at Q25 via fastp, called clones via MiXCR and kept in-frame beta chains. Every CDR3 protein is listed once, alongside the most common genes and DNA of its rows. What appears here as the V and J calls and clone size reflects TCRdb's work, not the paper's. The sample table records some 20,000 distinct CDR3 sequences; roughly 9.5% of these occur just once. Of the sample, 5.5% to 7.5% falls within the top ten clones.

Input material: blood. The sequence came from an adult in good health. The chain is assembled from TRBV29-1 and TRBJ2-3; 8 central nucleotides agree with TRBD1. The CDR3 region reads CSGTGIGTDTQYF. Read as DNA, the sequence is TGCAGCGGGACAGGGATAGGTACAGATACGCAGTATTTT.